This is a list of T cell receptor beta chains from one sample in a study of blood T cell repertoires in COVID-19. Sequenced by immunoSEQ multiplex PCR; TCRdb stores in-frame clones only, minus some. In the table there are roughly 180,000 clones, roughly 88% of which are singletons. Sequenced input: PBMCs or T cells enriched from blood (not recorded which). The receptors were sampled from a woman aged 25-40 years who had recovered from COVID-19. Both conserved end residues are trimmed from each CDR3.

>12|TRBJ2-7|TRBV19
ASSVNQGTYEQY
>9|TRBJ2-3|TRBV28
ATLGADTQY
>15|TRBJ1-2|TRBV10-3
AISEQAGPTSTYGYT
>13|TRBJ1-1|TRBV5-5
ASSLLGEMNTEAF
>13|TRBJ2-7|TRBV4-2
ASSQEGQPFYEQY
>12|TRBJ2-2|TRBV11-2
ASKQDRHTGELF
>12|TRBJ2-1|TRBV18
ASSPGGGLDEQF
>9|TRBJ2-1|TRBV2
ASLADNEQF
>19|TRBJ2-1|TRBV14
ASSQGGRTGYQARQGVEQF
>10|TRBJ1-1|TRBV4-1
ASRTENTEAF
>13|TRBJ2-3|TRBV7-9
ASSSWGGSTDTQY
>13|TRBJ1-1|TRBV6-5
ASSYAEGAYTEAF
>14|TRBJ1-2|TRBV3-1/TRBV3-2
ASSQGFGQAVYGYT
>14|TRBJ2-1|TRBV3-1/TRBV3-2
ASSQGPSSVANEQF
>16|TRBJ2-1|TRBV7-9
ASSLVRVVASGSNEQF
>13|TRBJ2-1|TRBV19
ASSIGPASSDEQF
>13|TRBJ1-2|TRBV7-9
ASSFPGQKNYGYT
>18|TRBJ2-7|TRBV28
ASSSYLAGGGGKGTYEQY
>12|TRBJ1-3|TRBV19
ASNRGGSGNTIY
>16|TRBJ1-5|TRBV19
ASIKGRQQGNSNQPQH
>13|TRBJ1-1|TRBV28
ASSRLLGGDTEAF
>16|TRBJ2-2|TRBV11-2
ASSLDSRLARNTGELF
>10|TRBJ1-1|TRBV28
ASSSSNTEAF
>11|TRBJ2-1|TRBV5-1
ASTLWGDNEQF
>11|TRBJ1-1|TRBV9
ASKNRLGTEAF
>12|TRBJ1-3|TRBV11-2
ASSFLVSFHTIY
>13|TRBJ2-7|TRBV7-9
ASSLWTSGGYEQY
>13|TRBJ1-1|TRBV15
ATSRDVYEVTEAF
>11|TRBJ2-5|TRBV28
ASSLGGPGTQY
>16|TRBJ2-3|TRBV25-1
ASSERTSGSEGTDTQY
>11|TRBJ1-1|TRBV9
ASSVGTGEKAF
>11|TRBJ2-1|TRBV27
ASSQGLAIEQF
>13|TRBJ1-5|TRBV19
ASSIGGLVSQPQH
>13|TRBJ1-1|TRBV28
ASSLQTGAVTEAF
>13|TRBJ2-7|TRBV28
ASVTRGPGIYEQY
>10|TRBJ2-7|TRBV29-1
SVGDKGYEQY
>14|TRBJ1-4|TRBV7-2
ASSYSGGLYNEKLF
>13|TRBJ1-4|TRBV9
ASSVEGTGDEKLF
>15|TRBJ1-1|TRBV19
ASSIAGTGERNTEAF
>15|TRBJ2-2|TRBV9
ASSGHRVGRDTGELF
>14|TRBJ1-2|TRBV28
ASTPTGTGDNYGYT
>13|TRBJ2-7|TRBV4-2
ASSQETSGSYEQY
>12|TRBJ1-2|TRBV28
ASSFTGYGYGYT
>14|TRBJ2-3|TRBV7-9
ASSRGLGGGTDTQY
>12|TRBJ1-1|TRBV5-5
ASSVGGLVTEAF
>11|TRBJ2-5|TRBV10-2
ASSEGEGETQY
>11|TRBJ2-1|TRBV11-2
ASSLGQGNEQF